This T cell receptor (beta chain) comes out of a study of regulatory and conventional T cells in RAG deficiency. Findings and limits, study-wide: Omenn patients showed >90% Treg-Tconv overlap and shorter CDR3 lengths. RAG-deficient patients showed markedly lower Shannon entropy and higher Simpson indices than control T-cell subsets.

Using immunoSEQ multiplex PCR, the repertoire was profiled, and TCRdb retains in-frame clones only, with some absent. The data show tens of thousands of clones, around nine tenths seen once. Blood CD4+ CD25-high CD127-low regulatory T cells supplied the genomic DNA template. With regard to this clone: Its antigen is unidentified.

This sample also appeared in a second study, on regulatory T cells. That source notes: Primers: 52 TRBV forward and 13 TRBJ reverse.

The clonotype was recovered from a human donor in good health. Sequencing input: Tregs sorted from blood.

CDR3 in DNA: TGTGCCACCAGCAGAGTTTCAGGGGGGATCCACGAGCAGTACTTC. Translation: CATSRVSGGIHEQYF. This chain connects TRBV15 to TRBJ2-7; tentatively, D is TRBD1 (7 bases). Germline-derived CDR1 and CDR2 are LNHNV and YYDKDF (reference sequence). This CDR3 is built from 15 residues. Between the trimmed V and J ends, which lost 1 base and 5 bases, there was a span of 15 bases.